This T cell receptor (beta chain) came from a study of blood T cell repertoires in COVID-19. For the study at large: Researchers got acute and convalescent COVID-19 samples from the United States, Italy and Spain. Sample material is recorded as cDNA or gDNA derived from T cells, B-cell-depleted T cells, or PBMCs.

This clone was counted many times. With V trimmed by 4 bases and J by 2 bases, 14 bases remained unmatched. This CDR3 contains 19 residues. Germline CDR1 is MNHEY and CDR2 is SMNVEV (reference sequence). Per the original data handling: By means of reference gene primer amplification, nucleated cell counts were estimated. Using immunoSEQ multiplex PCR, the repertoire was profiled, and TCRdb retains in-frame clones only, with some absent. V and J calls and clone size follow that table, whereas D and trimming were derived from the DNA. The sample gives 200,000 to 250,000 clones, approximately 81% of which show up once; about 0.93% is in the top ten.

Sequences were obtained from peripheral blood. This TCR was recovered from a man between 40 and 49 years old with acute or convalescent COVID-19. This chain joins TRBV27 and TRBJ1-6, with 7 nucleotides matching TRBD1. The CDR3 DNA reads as TGTGCCAGCAGTTCCTTACTCGACAGGGTAAGGGCCTATAATTCACCCCTCCACTTT. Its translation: CASSSLLDRVRAYNSPLHF.